The 13 T cell receptor beta chains given below trace back to one sample, sequenced in a study of blood T cell repertoires in COVID-19. Using immunoSEQ multiplex PCR, the repertoire was profiled, and TCRdb retains in-frame clones only, with some absent. The repertoire holds roughly 400,000 clones, with approximately 87% as singletons. Specimen: PBMCs or T cells enriched from blood (not recorded which). Source of these receptors: a woman aged 45-65 years who had recovered from COVID-19.

This chain connects TRBV19 to TRBJ1-2; D ambiguous. V lost 7 bases and J 7 bases, leaving 19 bases between the germline ends. CDR3 length: 14 amino acids. Germline loops: CDR1 LNHDA, CDR2 SQIVND (reference sequence). CDR3 loop: CASIPGSPGGGYTF. The CDR3 DNA reads TGTGCCAGTATTCCCGGGTCTCCCGGTGGTGGCTACACCTTC.

The chain links TRBV2 to TRBJ2-7; the match to TRBD2 covers 7 bases. The CDR3 covers 17 residues. The J segment lost 2 bases and the V segment lost 4 bases, leaving 14 bases of the junction unmatched. Germline-derived CDR1 and CDR2 are SNHLY and FYNNEI. The CDR3 DNA is TGTGCCAGCAGTGGTCGTAGGGGAGCGGGATCCCCCTACGAGCAGTACTTC. This gives the protein CASSGRRGAGSPYEQYF.

The CDR3 protein is CASSLRRLSTDTQYF. The DNA of the CDR3 is TGTGCCAGCAGCTTAAGGAGGCTTAGCACAGATACGCAGTATTTT. The chain employs TRBV7-2 and TRBJ2-3; D is perhaps TRBD2 (5 bases). The V and J ends lost 2 bases and 0 bases respectively, with 9 bases between them. The CDR3 is 15 amino acids. The germline CDR1 and CDR2 sequences are SGHTA and FQGNSA.

V gene TRBV19 combines with J gene TRBJ1-2, with 7 positions matching TRBD1. The CDR3 is 15 amino acids. With 2 bases clipped from V and 1 base from J, the junction kept 4 bases outside the gene matches. Germline CDR1 and CDR2: LNHDA and SQIVND (reference sequence). CDR3 in DNA: TGTGCCAGTAGTATAACAGGGGTTGATAACTATGGCTACACCTTC. Translation gives CASSITGVDNYGYTF. The whole variable domain, remainder taken from reference TRBV19 and TRBJ1-2, is DGGITQSPKYLFRKEGQNVTLSCEQNLNHDAMYWYRQDPGQGLRLIYYSQIVNDFQKGDIAEGYSVSREKKESFPLTVTSAQKNPTAFYLCASSITGVDNYGYTFGSGTRLTVV.

This clone came up a few times. This chain links TRBV7-2 with TRBJ1-2; tentative D call: TRBD1 (5 bases). This CDR3 is 15 amino acids long. V was clipped by 5 bases and J by 4 bases, with 17 bases between them. The V gene's germline CDR1 is SGHTA and CDR2 FQGNSA. The CDR3 DNA is TGTGCCAGCAGCACCATGGCGACAGCGATCTATGGCTACACCTTC. Translating it yields CASSTMATAIYGYTF.

This chain uses TRBV29-1 with TRBJ1-6; no clear D gene. Per germline, CDR1 SQVTM and CDR2 ANQGSEA. The length of the CDR3 is 13 residues. With 4 bases removed from V and 6 bases from J, the gap between germline ends came to 10 bases. The CDR3 loop reads CSVASHGNSPLHF. As DNA, the CDR3 is TGCAGCGTTGCTTCCCACGGTAATTCACCCCTCCACTTT.

This chain links TRBV27 with TRBJ1-5; 9 bases agree with TRBD1. V shed 5 bases and J 10 bases; nucleotides not matched to a gene: 12. The germline gives CDR1 MNHEY, CDR2 SMNVEV (reference sequence). The CDR3 extends over 15 amino acids. The CDR3 bases are TGTGCCAGCAGTCGAGTCCAGGGACAGGGCGGCCCCCAGCATTTT. This gives the protein CASSRVQGQGGPQHF.

The V gene is TRBV30, the J gene TRBJ1-2; no clear D gene. The ends were cut back, 2 bases at V and 2 bases at J, with 9 bases in the middle. CDR1 is GTSNPN and CDR2 is SVGIG in the germline V gene (reference sequence). The CDR3 loop spans 13 amino acids. DNA of the CDR3: TGTGCCTGGAGTAAGGAGAAGAACTATGGCTACACCTTC. The encoded protein is CAWSKEKNYGYTF. Using reference TRBV30 and TRBJ1-2 for the parts outside the CDR3, the full variable domain is SQTIHQWPATLVQPVGSPLSLECTVEGTSNPNLYWYRQAAGRGLQLLFYSVGIGQISSEVPQNLSASRPQDRQFILSSKKLLLSDSGFYLCAWSKEKNYGYTFGSGTRLTVV.

Comment on this clone: At the DNA level, this CDR3 is encoded by other sequences in the same sample as well. The chain couples TRBV2 to TRBJ1-2; D gene ambiguous. Trimming removed 5 bases from V and 8 bases from J, with 9 bases in between. This CDR3 is built from 11 residues. CDR1 is SNHLY and CDR2 is FYNNEI in the germline V gene. Here the CDR3 reads CASSPAGGYTF. The DNA of the CDR3 is TGTGCCAGCAGTCCAGCGGGGGGCTACACCTTC.

This clone was counted a few times. The chain has TRBV2 and TRBJ2-7; TRBD1 agrees at 7 bases. Trimming removed 2 bases from V and 3 bases from J; junction bases left unmatched: 1. Germline V lookup: CDR1 SNHLY, CDR2 FYNNEI. The CDR3 length is 13 residues. The CDR3 region is CASSEQGDYEQYF. The CDR3 DNA is TGTGCCAGCAGTGAACAGGGGGACTACGAGCAGTACTTC.

The chain links TRBV11-1 to TRBJ2-5, with TRBD2 matching over 8 bases. The germline V gene encodes CDR1 SGHAT and CDR2 FQDESV (reference sequence). The CDR3 has 13 amino acids. V shed 8 bases and J 5 bases; nucleotides not matched to a gene: 7. CDR3 amino acids: CASGGSGVETQYF. DNA of the CDR3: TGTGCCAGCGGGGGTAGCGGGGTCGAGACCCAGTACTTC.

The chain recombines TRBV10-3 with TRBJ1-6; D is perhaps TRBD1 (5 bases). The CDR3 runs 14 residues. CDR1 is ENHRY and CDR2 is SYGVKD in the germline V gene. The V gene lost 4 bases and the J gene lost 9 bases, with 13 bases spanning the gap. The CDR3 DNA reads as TGTGCCATCAGTGCAGGCCAGGGTAGTTCACCCCTCCACTTT. Its protein product is CAISAGQGSSPLHF.

CDR3 residues: CASSLGTGGADTQYF. The CDR3 nucleotides read TGCGCCAGCAGCCTAGGGACAGGGGGGGCAGATACGCAGTATTTT. V is TRBV5-1 and J is TRBJ2-3; TRBD1 matches 11 bases. This CDR3 is 15 amino acids long. Germline CDR1 is SGHRS and CDR2 is YFSETQ. After removal of 4 bases from V and 4 bases from J, the junction contained 5 bases not matched to a gene. The full variable domain, its missing parts supplied by reference TRBV5-1 and TRBJ2-3, is KAGVTQTPRYLIKTRGQQVTLSCSPISGHRSVSWYQQTPGQGLQFLFEYFSETQRNKGNFPGRFSGRQFSNSRSEMNVSTLELGDSALYLCASSLGTGGADTQYFGPGTRLTVL.